The entry below gives a single T cell receptor beta chain sequence along with its context. The data were taken from a study of radiotherapy plus CTLA-4 blockade in lung cancer. Sequencing was performed with immunoSEQ multiplex PCR; in TCRdb, only in-frame clones are kept and a portion is missing. The sample holds 90,000 to 130,000 clones; roughly 86% are singletons and the top ten take 3.3%. Looked up from germline, CDR1 is LGHNA and CDR2 is YNFKEQ. The CDR3 consists of 14 residues. With 5 bases removed from V and 6 bases from J, the gap between germline ends came to 14 bases. The genes are TRBV4-2 and TRBJ1-5; a possible D gene is TRBD1 (5 bases). The TCR originated in a human donor with non-small cell lung cancer that progressed on radiotherapy plus ipilimumab. Some clones in this sample may be carry-over from other donors' samples. The sequenced sample was peripheral blood, obtained from a patient treated with radiotherapy plus ipilimumab. CDR3 in amino acids: CASSSRGGSQPQHF. The CDR3 region has the DNA TGTGCCAGCAGCTCCCGGGGGGGGAGTCAGCCCCAGCATTTT.